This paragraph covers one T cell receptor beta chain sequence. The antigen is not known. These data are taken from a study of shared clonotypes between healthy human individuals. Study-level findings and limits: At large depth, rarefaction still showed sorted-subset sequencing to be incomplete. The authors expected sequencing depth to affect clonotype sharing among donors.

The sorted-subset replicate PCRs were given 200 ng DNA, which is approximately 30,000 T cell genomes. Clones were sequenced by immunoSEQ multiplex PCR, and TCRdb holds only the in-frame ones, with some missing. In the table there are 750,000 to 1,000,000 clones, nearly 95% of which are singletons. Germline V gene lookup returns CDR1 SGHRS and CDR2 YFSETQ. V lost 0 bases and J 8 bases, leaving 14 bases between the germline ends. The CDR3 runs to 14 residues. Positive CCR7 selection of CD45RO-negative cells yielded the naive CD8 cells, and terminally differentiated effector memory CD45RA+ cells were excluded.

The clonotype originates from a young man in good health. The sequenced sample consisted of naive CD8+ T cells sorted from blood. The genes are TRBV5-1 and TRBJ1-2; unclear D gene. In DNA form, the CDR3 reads TGCGCCAGCAGCTTGGAGGGAGAGGTACACGGCTACACCTTC. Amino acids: CASSLEGEVHGYTF.